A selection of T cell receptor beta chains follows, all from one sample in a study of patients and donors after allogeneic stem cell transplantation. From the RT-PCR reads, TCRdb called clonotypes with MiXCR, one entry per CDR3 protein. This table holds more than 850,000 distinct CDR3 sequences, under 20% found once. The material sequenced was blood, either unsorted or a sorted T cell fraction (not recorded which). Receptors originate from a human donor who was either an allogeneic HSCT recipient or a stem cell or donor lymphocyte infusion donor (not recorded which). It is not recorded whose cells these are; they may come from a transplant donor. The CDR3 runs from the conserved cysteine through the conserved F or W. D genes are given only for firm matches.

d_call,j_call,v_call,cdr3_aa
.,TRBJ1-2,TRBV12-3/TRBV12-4,CASRTQGSGYTF
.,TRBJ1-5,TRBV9,CASSDGSNGNQPQHF
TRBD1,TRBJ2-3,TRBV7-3,CASSPMGQLTDTQYF
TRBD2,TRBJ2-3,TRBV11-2,CASSLSGRGFTDTQYF
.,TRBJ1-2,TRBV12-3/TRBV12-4,CASSYGIDGYTF
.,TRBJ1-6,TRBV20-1,CSSSGGLGNSPLHF
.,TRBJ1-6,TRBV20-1,CSARAGGVQNSPLHF
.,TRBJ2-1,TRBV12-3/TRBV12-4,CASRINWYNEQFF
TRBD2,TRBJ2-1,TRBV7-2,CASSLPTSGGNEQFF
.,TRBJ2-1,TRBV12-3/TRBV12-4,CASSTRPANEQFF
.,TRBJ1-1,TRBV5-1,CASSLMRFTEAFF
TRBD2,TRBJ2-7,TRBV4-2,CASSHSLRGNEQYF
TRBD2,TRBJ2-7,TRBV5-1,CASSFVGLALLYEQYF
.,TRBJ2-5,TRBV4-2,CASSQELSSGGRQETQYF
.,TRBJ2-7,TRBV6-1,CASSRDGHFYEQYF
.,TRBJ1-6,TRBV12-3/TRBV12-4,CASSFRRSSYNSPLHF
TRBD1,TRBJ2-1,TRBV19,CASSITDRGNEQFF
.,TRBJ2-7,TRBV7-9,CASTSSTENSYEQYF
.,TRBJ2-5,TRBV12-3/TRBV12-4,CASGYVRETQYF
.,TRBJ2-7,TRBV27,CASSSRGSEQYF
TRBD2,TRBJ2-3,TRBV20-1,CSALLAGSTDTQYF
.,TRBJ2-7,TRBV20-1,CSARDLHEIRTYEQYF
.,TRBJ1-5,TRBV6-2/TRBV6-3,CASSAHLASNQPQHF
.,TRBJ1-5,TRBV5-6,CASSLWAEPSNQPQHF
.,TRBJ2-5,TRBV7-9,CASSPGMKQGETQYF
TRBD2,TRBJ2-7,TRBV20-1,CSANVGKRGEQYF
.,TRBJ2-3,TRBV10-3,CAISESGADTQYF
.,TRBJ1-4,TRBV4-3,CASSEDRDLYREKLFF
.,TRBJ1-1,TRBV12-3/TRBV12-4,CASSSTGSNTEAFF
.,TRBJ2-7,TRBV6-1,CASSESRGQLYF
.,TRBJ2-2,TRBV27,CASSLRGNAGELFF
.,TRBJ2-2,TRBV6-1,CASRQAGSNTGELFF
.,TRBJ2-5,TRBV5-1,CASSLGTGSQETQYF
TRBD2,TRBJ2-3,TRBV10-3,CAIGTTSGDPVLQYF
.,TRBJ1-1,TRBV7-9,CASSSTGTAGLTEAFF
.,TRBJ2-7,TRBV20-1,CSAIRTDYEQYF
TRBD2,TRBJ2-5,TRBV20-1,CSARGLFHQIQETQYF
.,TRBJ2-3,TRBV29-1,CSAGTDTQYF
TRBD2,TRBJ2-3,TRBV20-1,CSARDRLAVTDTQYF
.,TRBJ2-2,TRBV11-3,CASSLTTTGELFF
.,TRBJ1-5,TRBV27,CASSPRRNNQPQHF
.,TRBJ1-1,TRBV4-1,CASRPQGKIREAFF
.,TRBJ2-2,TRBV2,CASSDGRVYTGELFF